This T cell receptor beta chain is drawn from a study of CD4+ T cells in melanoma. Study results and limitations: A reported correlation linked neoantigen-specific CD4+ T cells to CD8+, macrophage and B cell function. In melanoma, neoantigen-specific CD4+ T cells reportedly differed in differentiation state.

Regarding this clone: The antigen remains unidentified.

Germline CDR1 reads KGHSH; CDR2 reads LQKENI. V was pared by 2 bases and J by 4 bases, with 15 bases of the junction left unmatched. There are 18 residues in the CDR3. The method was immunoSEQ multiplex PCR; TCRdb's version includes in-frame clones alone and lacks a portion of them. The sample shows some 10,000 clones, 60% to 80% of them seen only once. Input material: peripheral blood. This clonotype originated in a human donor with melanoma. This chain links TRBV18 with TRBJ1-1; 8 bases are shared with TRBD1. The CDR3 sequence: CASSPIVYSTGDGTEAFF. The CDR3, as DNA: TGTGCCAGCTCACCAATCGTATATTCGACAGGGGATGGCACTGAAGCTTTCTTT.